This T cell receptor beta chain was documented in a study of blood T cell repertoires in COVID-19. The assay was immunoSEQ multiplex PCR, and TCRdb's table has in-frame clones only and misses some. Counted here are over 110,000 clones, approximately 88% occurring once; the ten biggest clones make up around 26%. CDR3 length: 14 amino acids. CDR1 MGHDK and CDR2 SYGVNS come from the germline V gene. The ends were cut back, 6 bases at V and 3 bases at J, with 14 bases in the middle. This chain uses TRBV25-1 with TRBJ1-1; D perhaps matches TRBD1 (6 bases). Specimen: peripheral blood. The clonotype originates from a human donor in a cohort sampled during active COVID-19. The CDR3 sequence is CASSVGGGYTEAFF. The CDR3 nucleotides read TGTGCCAGCAGCGTCGGGGGGGGCTACACTGAAGCTTTCTTT.